One sample yielded the 9 T cell receptor beta chains listed below, sequenced in a study of blood T cell repertoires in COVID-19. TCRdb keeps only in-frame clones here, not all; method: immunoSEQ multiplex PCR. The sample includes some 200,000 clones, around 84% seen only once; the top ten take 1.4%. The sequenced sample was peripheral blood. The receptors here all came from a middle-aged woman who had recovered from COVID-19.

The V and J genes are TRBV12-5 and TRBJ1-1; no clear D gene. Trimming took 6 bases from V and 6 from J, leaving 14 bases between them. The CDR3 runs 13 residues. Germline V CDR1 and CDR2: LGHNT, FRNRAP. The CDR3 here is CASGLYLGAEAFF. In DNA, the CDR3 is TGTGCTAGTGGGCTCTATCTAGGTGCTGAAGCTTTCTTT.

This clone was counted a few times. This chain links TRBV7-2 with TRBJ2-5; no definite D call. The CDR3 has 16 amino acids. From germline, CDR1 is SGHTA and CDR2 FQGNSA. V lost 5 bases to trimming and J lost 2 bases, with 18 bases between them. Here the CDR3 DNA reads TGTGCCAGCAGCCACGAACCATTGGAGTATCAAGAGACCCAGTACTTC. Amino acid sequence: CASSHEPLEYQETQYF.

To note about this clone: At the DNA level, this CDR3 is encoded by other sequences in the same sample as well. The chain links TRBV2 to TRBJ2-3, with 9 bases identical to TRBD2. Losses at the gene ends were 2 bases for V and 3 bases for J; bases not matched to a gene: 3. The CDR3 loop spans 15 amino acids. CDR1 is SNHLY and CDR2 is FYNNEI in the germline V gene. CDR3 in amino acids: CASSELAGGTDTQYF. DNA for the CDR3: TGTGCCAGCAGTGAACTGGCGGGGGGGACAGATACGCAGTATTTT. Filled out from reference TRBV2 and TRBJ2-3, the complete variable domain reads EPEVTQTPSHQVTQMGQEVILRCVPISNHLYFYWYRQILGQKVEFLVSFYNNEISEKSEIFDDQFSVERPDGSNFTLKIRSTKLEDSAMYFCASSELAGGTDTQYFGPGTRLTVL.

The rearrangement links TRBV5-1 to TRBJ2-3; tentative D call: TRBD1 (6 bases). V gave up 0 bases and J gave up 5 bases, with 19 bases separating them. The CDR3 extends over 17 amino acids. The V gene's germline CDR1 is SGHRS and CDR2 YFSETQ. This chain's CDR3 is CASSLVLDRTRGDTQYF. The CDR3 DNA sequence: TGCGCCAGCAGCTTGGTGCTGGACAGAACCAGGGGAGATACGCAGTATTTT.

V and J are TRBV7-8 and TRBJ1-2, with TRBD1 matching 9 bases. J was trimmed by 7 bases and V by 5 bases; bases with no gene match: 8. The CDR3 runs 14 residues. Per the germline V gene, CDR1 is SGHVS and CDR2 is FQNEAQ. The CDR3, as DNA: TGTGCCAGCAGCCTATGGGACAGGGTCGTTGGCTACACCTTC. As protein: CASSLWDRVVGYTF.

This clone was recorded a few times. This chain uses TRBV19 with TRBJ2-2, with 13 bases lining up with TRBD2. V trimming: 8 bases; J trimming: 6 bases; junction bases outside the gene matches: 12. Looked up from germline, CDR1 is LNHDA and CDR2 is SQIVND (reference sequence). The CDR3 loop spans 17 amino acids. The CDR3 sequence is CASSRPLAGGPAGELFF. The CDR3 region has the DNA TGTGCCAGTTCTCGGCCACTAGCGGGGGGGCCCGCCGGGGAGCTGTTTTTT.

The chain combines TRBV13 with TRBJ1-5; no clear D gene. Germline CDR1 is PRHDT and CDR2 is FYEKMQ (reference sequence). V lost 0 bases to trimming and J lost 6 bases, with 6 bases between them. The CDR3 extends over 13 amino acids. CDR3 sequence: CASSLGKSQPQHF. The CDR3 DNA is TGTGCCAGCAGCTTAGGAAAGAGTCAGCCCCAGCATTTT.

The CDR3 nucleotides are TGCGCCAGCAGGGCAGGGGCAGGGGCGGACTATGGCTACACCTTC. This codes for CASRAGAGADYGYTF. V gene TRBV5-1 combines with J gene TRBJ1-2, with a possible D match to TRBD1 (6 bases). CDR3 length: 15 residues. V was trimmed by 5 bases and J by 3 bases, leaving 17 bases between them. The germline V gene has CDR1 SGHRS and CDR2 YFSETQ.

The genes are TRBV2 and TRBJ2-4; 7 nucleotides agree with TRBD1. The CDR3 runs 14 residues. The germline CDR1 and CDR2 sequences are SNHLY and FYNNEI. The junction had 6 bases not matched to a gene; V was cut back by 7 bases and J by 3 bases. The CDR3 loop reads CASMGQSLKNIQYF. In DNA form, the CDR3 reads TGTGCCAGCATGGGACAGAGCCTCAAAAACATTCAGTACTTC.